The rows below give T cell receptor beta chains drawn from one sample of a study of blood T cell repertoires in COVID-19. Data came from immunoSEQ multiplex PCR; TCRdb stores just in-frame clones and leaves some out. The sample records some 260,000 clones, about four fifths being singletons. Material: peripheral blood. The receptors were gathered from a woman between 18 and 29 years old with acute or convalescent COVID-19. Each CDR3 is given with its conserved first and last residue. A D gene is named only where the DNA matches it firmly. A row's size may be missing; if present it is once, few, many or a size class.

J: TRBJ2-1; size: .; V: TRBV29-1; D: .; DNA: TGCAGCGTTGGAACCCCTTCGGGTTCGTCCAATGAGCAGTTCTTC; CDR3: CSVGTPSGSSNEQFF
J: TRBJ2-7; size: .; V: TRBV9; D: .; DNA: TGTGCCAGCAGCGTAGGGGTCGGGAGCACCTACGAGCAGTACTTC; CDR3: CASSVGVGSTYEQYF
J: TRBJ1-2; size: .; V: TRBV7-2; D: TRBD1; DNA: TGTGCCAGCAGCTTAGTAGGAGGGACAGGCTATGGCTACACCTTC; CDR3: CASSLVGGTGYGYTF
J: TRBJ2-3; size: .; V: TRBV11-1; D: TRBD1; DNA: TGTGCCAGCAGCTTAACAGGGGCCCGCACAGATACGCAGTATTTT; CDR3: CASSLTGARTDTQYF
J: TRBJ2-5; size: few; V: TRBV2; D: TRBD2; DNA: TGTGCCAGCGGGAGGACTAGCGGGAGGACAGAGACCCAGTACTTC; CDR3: CASGRTSGRTETQYF
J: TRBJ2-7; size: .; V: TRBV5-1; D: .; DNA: TGCGCCAGCAGCTTGTACGGGAAGGGGGCCTACGAGCAGTACTTC; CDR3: CASSLYGKGAYEQYF
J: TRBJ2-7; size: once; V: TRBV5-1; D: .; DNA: TGCGCCAGCAGCTTGGGGCTAGTTGGCGAGCAGTACTTC; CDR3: CASSLGLVGEQYF
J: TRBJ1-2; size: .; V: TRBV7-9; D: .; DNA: TGTGCCAGCAGCTTTATCGGGGAAGGCTACACCTTC; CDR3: CASSFIGEGYTF
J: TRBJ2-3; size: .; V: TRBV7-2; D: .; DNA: TGTGCCAGCCAAATCACAGGGAGATTCACAGATACGCAGTATTTT; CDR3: CASQITGRFTDTQYF
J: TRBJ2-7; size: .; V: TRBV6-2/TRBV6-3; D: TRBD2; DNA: TGTGCCAGCAGTCTACCGGGACTAGCTTCCTACGAGCAGTACTTC; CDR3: CASSLPGLASYEQYF
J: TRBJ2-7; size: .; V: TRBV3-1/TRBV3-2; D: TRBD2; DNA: TGTGCCAGCAGCCAAGGGGGTCTAGCGGAATCCTACGAGCAGTACTTC; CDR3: CASSQGGLAESYEQYF
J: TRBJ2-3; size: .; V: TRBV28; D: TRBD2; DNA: TGTGCCAGCAGTTTGGGAGGGACAGATACGCAGTATTTT; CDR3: CASSLGGTDTQYF
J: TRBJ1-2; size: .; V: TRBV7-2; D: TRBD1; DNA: TGTGCCAGCAGCACGGGGGACAGGGTGACCTATGGCTACACCTTC; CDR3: CASSTGDRVTYGYTF
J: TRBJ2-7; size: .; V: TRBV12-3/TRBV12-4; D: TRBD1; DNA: TGTGCCAGCAGAGGACAGGGTGGCGAGCAGTACTTC; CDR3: CASRGQGGEQYF
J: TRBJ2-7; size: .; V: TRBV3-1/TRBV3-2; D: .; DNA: TGTGCCAGCAGCCCCCGCGGCAGGGTCCACGAGCAGTACTTC; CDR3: CASSPRGRVHEQYF